These 5 T cell receptor beta chains came from one sample sequenced in a study of identical twins (dated by TCRdb to between 2015 and 2016). Preparation of the library involved 5' RACE. The instrument was an Illumina HiSeq 2000. The public reads were reprocessed in TCRdb via fastp at Q25 and MiXCR, keeping in-frame beta chains. Rows matching on CDR3 protein sequence are summarized as one entry with the most common DNA and genes. The sample table contains 200,000 or so distinct CDR3 sequences; only one count was recorded for around 8.1% of them. Less than 2.5% of the sample rests with the top ten. Separately, the same data were catalogued under a study of yellow fever vaccine responses in identical twins.

The sequenced material came from memory (CD45RO+) T cells sorted from blood. Read against the paper, the sample's cell subset or site label means: CD45RO+ enriched T cells. The receptors derive from a woman between 18 and 29 years old in good health.

This clonotype was picked up a small number of times. This sequence joins TRBV28 and TRBJ2-6; unclear D gene. CDR1 MDHEN and CDR2 SYDVKM come from the germline V gene. The ends were cut back, 8 bases at V and 0 bases at J, with 17 bases in the middle. The CDR3 consists of 17 residues. In nucleotides, the CDR3 is TGTGCCAGCCAAGCGTGGTCTTTTCGCTCTGGGGCCAACGTCCTGACTTTC. Residues: CASQAWSFRSGANVLTF.

The chain joins TRBV20-1 to TRBJ2-2; 7 bases align to TRBD1. V shed 0 bases, J shed 0 bases, and the junction held 7 bases outside the gene matches. The CDR3 is 17 amino acids. Germline loops: CDR1 DFQATT, CDR2 SNEGSKA (reference sequence). The CDR3 DNA follows: TGCAGTGCTAGAGATTCAAGGGGGCCCCCGAACACCGGGGAGCTGTTTTTT. This encodes CSARDSRGPPNTGELFF.

This clonotype was counted ten times or more. This chain joins TRBV12-3 or TRBV12-4 and TRBJ2-1, with D possibly TRBD1 on 6 matching bases. Trimming left V 6 bases short and J 7 bases short, with 16 bases between. The CDR3 consists of 14 residues. The CDR3 DNA sequence: TGTGCCAGCAGCCTCCGGGACATCGGGAATGAGCAGTTCTTC. It is translated as CASSLRDIGNEQFF.

This clonotype came up a few times. The genes are TRBV4-2 and TRBJ2-3, with TRBD2 identical over 7 bases. This CDR3 is 16 amino acids long. V lost 4 bases to trimming and J lost 0 bases; unmatched junction nucleotides: 7. Looked up from germline, CDR1 is LGHNA and CDR2 is YNFKEQ. The CDR3 bases are TGTGCCAGCAGCCCAAGAGAGCGGGGAAGCACAGATACGCAGTATTTT. Amino acid sequence: CASSPRERGSTDTQYF.

The table lists this clonotype with many counts. The chain couples TRBV10-2 to TRBJ1-1, with a weak D call TRBD1 (5 bases). Trimming removed 3 bases from V and 10 bases from J, with 9 bases in between. The CDR3 runs 11 residues. Germline CDR1 WSHSY, CDR2 SAAADI. The CDR3 DNA follows: TGCGCCAGCAGTGATCCTGGGGGAGCTTTCTTT. It is translated as CASSDPGGAFF.